This T cell receptor beta chain was retrieved from a study of T cell repertoires in aging, cancer and after chemotherapy. The CDR3 extends over 19 amino acids. With V trimmed by 0 bases and J by 4 bases, 11 bases remained unmatched. Germline CDR1 reads LNHNV; CDR2 reads YYDKDF (reference sequence). This clonotype came up a few times. A mixed TRB-A/B primer pool amplified rearranged TRB by multiplex touch-down PCR. One entry per CDR3 protein results from TCRdb running MiXCR on the multiplex PCR reads. The sample contains 8,100 or so distinct CDR3 sequences, roughly 34% of which appear only once. Peripheral blood genomic DNA, not sorted cells or RNA, was the template.

The V and J genes are TRBV15 and TRBJ2-3; TRBD2 agrees at 12 bases. This TCR derives from a human donor in good health. Sequencing used blood. Here the CDR3 DNA reads TGTGCCACCAGCAGAGATTTAGGGCTAGCGGGAGGGAGAGCAGATACGCAGTATTTT. It encodes CATSRDLGLAGGRADTQYF.